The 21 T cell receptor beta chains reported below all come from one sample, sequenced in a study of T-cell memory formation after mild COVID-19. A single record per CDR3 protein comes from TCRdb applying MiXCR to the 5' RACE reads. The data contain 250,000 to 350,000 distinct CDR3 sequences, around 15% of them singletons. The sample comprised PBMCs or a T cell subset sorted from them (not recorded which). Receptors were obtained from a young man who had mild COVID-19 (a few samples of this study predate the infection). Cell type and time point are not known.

The CDR3 nucleotides are TGTGCCAGCAGCATACAGGGGGGTAAGGCTGAAGCTTTCTTT. It translates to CASSIQGGKAEAFF. This chain joins TRBV7-9 and TRBJ1-1; 8 positions match TRBD1. The length of the CDR3 is 14 residues. V shed 5 bases, J shed 6 bases, and the junction held 8 bases outside the gene matches. From germline, CDR1 is SEHNR and CDR2 FQNEAQ (reference sequence).

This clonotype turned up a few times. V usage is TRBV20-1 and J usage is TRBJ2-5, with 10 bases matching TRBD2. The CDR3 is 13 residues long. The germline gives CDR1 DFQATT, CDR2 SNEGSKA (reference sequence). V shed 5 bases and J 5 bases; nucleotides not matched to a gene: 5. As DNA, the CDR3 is TGCAGTGCTCAGCGGGGGGGCGACGAGACCCAGTACTTC. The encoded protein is CSAQRGGDETQYF.

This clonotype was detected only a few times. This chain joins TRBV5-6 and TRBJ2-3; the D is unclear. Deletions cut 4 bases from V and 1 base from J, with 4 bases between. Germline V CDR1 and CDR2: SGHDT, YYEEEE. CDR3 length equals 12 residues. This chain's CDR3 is CASSKGTDTQYF. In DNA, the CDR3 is TGTGCCAGCAGCAAGGGCACAGATACGCAGTATTTT.

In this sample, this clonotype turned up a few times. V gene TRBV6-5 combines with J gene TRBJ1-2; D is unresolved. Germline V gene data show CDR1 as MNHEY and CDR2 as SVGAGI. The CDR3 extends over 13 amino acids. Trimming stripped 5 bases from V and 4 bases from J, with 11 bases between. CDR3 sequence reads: CASSPDPGYGYTF. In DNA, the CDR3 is TGTGCCAGCAGTCCGGATCCGGGCTATGGCTACACCTTC.

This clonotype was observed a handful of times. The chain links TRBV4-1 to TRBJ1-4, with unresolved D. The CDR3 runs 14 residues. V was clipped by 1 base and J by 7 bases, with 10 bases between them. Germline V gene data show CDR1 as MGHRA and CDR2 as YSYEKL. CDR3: CASSQVPGREKLFF. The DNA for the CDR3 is TGCGCCAGCAGCCAAGTCCCAGGACGTGAAAAACTGTTTTTT.

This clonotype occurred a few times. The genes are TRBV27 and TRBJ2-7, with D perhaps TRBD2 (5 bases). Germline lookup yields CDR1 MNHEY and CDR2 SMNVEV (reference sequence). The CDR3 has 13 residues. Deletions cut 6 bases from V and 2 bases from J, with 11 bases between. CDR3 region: CASREDPTYEQYF. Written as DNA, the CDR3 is TGTGCCAGCAGGGAGGACCCCACCTACGAGCAGTACTTC.

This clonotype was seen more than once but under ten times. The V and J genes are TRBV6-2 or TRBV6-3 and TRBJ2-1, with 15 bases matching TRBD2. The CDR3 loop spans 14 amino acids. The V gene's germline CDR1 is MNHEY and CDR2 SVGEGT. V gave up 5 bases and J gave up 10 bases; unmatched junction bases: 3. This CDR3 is CASSPGLAGGEQFF. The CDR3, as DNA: TGTGCCAGCAGTCCGGGACTAGCGGGGGGAGAGCAGTTCTTC.

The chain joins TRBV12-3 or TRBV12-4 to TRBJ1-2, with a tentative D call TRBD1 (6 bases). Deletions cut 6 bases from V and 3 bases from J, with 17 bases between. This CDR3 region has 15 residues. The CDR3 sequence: CASSLYREGDYGYTF. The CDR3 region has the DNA TGTGCCAGCAGCCTATACAGGGAAGGTGACTATGGCTACACCTTC.

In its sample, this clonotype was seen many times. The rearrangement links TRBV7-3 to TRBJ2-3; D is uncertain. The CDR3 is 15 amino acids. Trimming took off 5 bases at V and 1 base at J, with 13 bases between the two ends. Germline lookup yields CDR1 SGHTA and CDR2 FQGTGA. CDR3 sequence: CASSPYISGTDTQYF. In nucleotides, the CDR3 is TGTGCCAGCAGCCCCTATATTTCCGGCACAGATACGCAGTATTTT.

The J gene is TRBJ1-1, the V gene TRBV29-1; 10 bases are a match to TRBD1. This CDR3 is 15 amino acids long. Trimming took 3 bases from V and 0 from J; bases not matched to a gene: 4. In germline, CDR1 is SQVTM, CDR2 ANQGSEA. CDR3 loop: CSVEPTGGLNTEAFF. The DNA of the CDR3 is TGCAGCGTTGAGCCGACAGGGGGCTTGAACACTGAAGCTTTCTTT.

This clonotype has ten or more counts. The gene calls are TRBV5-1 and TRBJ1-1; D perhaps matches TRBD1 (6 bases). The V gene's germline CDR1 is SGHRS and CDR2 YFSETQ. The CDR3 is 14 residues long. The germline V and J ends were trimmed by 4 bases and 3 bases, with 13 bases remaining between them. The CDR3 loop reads CASSTRGSDTEAFF. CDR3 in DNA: TGCGCCAGCAGCACCAGGGGCTCGGACACTGAAGCTTTCTTT.

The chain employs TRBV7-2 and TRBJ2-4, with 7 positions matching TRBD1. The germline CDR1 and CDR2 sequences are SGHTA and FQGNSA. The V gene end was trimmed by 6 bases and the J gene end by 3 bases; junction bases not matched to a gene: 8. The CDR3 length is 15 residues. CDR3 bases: TGTGCCAGCAGGGGAGAGGGGGCAGGCAAAAACATTCAGTACTTC. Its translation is CASRGEGAGKNIQYF.

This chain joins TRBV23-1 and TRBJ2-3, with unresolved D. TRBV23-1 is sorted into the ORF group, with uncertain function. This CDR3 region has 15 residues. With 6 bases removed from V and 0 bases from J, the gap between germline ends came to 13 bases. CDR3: CASSRRRSSTDTQYF. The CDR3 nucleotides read TGCGCCAGCAGCCGGCGAAGGTCTAGCACAGATACGCAGTATTTT.

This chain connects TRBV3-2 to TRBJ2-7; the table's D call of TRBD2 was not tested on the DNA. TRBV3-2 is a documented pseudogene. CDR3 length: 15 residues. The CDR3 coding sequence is TGTGCCAGCAGCCAACGACACCGGAGGGACTACGAGCAGTACTTC. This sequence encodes CASSQRHRRDYEQYF.

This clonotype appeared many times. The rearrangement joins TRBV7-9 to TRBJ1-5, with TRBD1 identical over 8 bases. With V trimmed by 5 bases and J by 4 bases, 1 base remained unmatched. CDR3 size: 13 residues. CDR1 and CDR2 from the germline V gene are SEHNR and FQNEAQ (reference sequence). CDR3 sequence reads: CASSRQGNQPQHF. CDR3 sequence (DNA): TGTGCCAGCAGCCGACAGGGGAATCAGCCCCAGCATTTT.

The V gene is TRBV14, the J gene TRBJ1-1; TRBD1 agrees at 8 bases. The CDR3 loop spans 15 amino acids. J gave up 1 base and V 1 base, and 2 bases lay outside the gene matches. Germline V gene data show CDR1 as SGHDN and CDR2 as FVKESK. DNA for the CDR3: TGTGCCAGCAGCCAAGTTACAGGGGGGAACACTGAAGCTTTCTTT. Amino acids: CASSQVTGGNTEAFF. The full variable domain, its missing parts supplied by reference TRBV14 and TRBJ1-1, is EAGVTQFPSHSVIEKGQTVTLRCDPISGHDNLYWYRRVMGKEIKFLLHFVKESKQDESGMPNNRFLAERTGGTYSTLKVQPAELEDSGVYFCASSQVTGGNTEAFFGQGTRLTVV.

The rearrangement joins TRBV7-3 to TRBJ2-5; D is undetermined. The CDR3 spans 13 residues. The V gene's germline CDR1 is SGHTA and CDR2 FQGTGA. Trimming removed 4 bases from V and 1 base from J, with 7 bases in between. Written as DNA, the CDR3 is TGTGCCAGCAGCTCCCAGCGCCAAGAGACCCAGTACTTC. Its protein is CASSSQRQETQYF.

This CDR3 is CASSPWTGLDTQYF. CDR3 DNA sequence: TGTGCCAGCAGCCCTTGGACAGGATTAGATACGCAGTATTTT. The chain links TRBV5-5 to TRBJ2-3; TRBD1 matches 7 bases. Per germline, CDR1 SGHKS and CDR2 YYEKEE (reference sequence). Germline trimming cut 4 bases from V and 5 bases from J; bases unmatched to any gene: 7. The length of the CDR3 is 14 residues.

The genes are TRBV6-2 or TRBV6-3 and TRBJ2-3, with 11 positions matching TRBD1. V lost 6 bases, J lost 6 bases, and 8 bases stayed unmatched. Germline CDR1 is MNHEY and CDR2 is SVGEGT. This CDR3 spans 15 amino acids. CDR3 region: CASRKDRGREDTQYF. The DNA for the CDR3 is TGTGCCAGCAGGAAGGACAGGGGGCGGGAGGATACGCAGTATTTT.

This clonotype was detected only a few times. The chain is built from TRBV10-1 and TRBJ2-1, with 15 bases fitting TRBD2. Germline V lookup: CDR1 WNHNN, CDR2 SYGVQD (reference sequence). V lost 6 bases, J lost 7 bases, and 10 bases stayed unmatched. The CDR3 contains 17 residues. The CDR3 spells CASSPLGLAGGPNEQFF. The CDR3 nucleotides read TGCGCCAGCAGCCCCCTTGGACTAGCGGGGGGGCCGAATGAGCAGTTCTTC.

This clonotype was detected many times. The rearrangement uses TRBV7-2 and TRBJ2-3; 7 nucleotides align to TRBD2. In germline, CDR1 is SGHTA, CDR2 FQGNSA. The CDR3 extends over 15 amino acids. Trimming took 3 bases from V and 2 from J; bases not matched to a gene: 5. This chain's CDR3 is CASSFRAGNTDTQYF. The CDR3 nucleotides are TGTGCCAGCAGCTTTCGAGCGGGGAACACAGATACGCAGTATTTT.